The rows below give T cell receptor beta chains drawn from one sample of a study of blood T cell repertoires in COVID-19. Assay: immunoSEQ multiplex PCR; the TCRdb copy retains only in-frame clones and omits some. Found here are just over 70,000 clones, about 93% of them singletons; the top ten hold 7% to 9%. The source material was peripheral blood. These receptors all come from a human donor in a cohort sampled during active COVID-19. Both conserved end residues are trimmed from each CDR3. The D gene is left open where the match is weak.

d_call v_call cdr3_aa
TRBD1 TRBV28 ASSATDRATPYEQY
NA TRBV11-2 ASSFTSPVF
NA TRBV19 ASSIDNDRIYNSPLH
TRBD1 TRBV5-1 ASSLDRGQGQY
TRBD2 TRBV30 AWSEGGGTSDTQY
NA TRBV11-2 ASSLDFLFGRDGYT
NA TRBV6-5 ASSDSAGGLGGAF
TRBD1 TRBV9 ASSADGTGPSGEQY
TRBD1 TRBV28 ASRHGTGGLTYEQY
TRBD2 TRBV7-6 ASSSPTSGPYEQY
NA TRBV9 ASSVGGGSPLH
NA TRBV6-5 ASSYSRGVGYGYT
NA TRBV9 ASSGLTTEGPQGYGYT
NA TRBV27 ASSPPTVPYEQY
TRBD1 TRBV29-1 SVEGQGAYEQY
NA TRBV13 ASSFYGNTEAF
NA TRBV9 ASSVEERLPHNEQF
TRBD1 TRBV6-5 ASSTEDRGRVGYT
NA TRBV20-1 SPSQLGYT
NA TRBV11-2 ASSLGRGGFSNQPQH
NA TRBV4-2 ASSHPTTNEKLF
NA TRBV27 ASSLGPTQVREQY
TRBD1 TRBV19 ASSTPGQGHYEQY
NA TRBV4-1 ASSLSVVSGANVLT
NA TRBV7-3 ASSFSAPPYEQY
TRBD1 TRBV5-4 ASSRRQGGYEQY
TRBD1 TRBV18 ASSPATGGGEAF
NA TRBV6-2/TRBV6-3 ASSLGGTHEKLF
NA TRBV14 ASSQGPGSSGANVLT
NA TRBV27 ASSLSSRGLILYEQY
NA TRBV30 AWKRLSYGYT
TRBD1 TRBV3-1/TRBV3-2 ASSRRDSLYEQY
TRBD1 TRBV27 ASSRNRQGNSYEQY
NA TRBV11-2 ASSLMRQNTGELF
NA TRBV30 AWDAGAEAF
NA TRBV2 ASREQGATNEKLF
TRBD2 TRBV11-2 ASSSTSGGFTHTDTQY
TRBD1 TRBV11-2 ASSPRDRRSSGANVLT
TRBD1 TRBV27 ASSFRGPSYEQY
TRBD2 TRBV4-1 ASSRSSSGGTDTQY
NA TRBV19 ASSISTDNSPLH
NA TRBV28 ASSSGSRSTEAF
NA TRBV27 ASSLGSYNEQF
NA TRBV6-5 ASRAGIGVNTEAF
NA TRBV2 ASSELSGVAVDEQY
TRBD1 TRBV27 ASSLYEGATYEQY
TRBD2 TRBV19 ASSSYLAGTYEQY
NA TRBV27 ASRKRDSTYEQY
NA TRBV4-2 ASSPGMAGKETQY
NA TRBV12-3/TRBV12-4 ASSSGANGYT
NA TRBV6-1 ASSDSLATPYEQF
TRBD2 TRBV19 ASSTPPQRGGTGELF
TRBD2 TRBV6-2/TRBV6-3 ASSYSSGPSGDLPYEQY
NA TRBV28 ASSLISGPPYEQY
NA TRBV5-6 ASSFGGANQPQH
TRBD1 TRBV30 AWSVQGAGYGYT
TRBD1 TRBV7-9 ASSLGIRGRVREQY